The clone carrying this T cell receptor (beta chain) appeared a few times. Antigen specificity is unknown. The CDR3 runs 13 residues. The V end was cut by 7 bases, the J end by 4 bases, with 13 bases between. The data are from a study of T cell responses to AZD1222 COVID-19 vaccine. General observations from the study: The donors showed a predominance of white British ancestry and of females, with possible underestimation of clonal diversity.

Profiled with immunoSEQ multiplex PCR; TCRdb holds only in-frame clones, not every one. This sample yields over 120,000 clones, of which 70% to 90% are seen a single time; approximately 5% belongs to the top ten. This sequence joins TRBV12-3 or TRBV12-4 and TRBJ1-1; D might be TRBD1 (6 bases). The clonotype was recovered from an adult who received the AZD1222 COVID-19 vaccine. The sample here was peripheral blood, taken 28 days after the second AZD1222 dose. The CDR3, as DNA: TGTGCCAGCACCCTAGGGGGTTTCACTGAAGCTTTCTTT. Translated, it gives CASTLGGFTEAFF.